The 22 T cell receptor beta chains in this list originate from one sample, sequenced in a study of T cells after yellow fever vaccination. One entry per CDR3 protein results from TCRdb running MiXCR on the 5' RACE reads. Among roughly 310,000 distinct CDR3 sequences listed, roughly 3.5% were seen once. The sample was PBMCs, taken on the day of the yellow fever booster vaccination. All receptors derive from a man aged 18-30 years who received the YFV17D yellow fever vaccine.

Ten or more counts support this clonotype. The V call is TRBV27, the J call TRBJ2-3, with TRBD1 as a possible D gene (6 bases). The V end was cut by 2 bases, the J end by 6 bases, with 9 bases between. The CDR3 runs to 13 residues. Germline V gene sequence: CDR1 MNHEY, CDR2 SMNVEV (reference sequence). The CDR3 DNA follows: TGTGCCAGCAGTTTAACAGGGATGGATACGCAGTATTTT. Its protein is CASSLTGMDTQYF.

This clonotype came up many times. The chain uses TRBV5-4 and TRBJ2-1; D remains ambiguous. The CDR3 consists of 15 residues. Trimming cost V 1 base and J 0 bases, with 8 bases left between them. Germline CDR1 SGHNT, CDR2 YYREEE (reference sequence). DNA for the CDR3: TGTGCCAGCAGCTTGAGCTCGAGCTCCTACAATGAGCAGTTCTTC. Translated, it gives CASSLSSSSYNEQFF.

At least ten counts were recorded for this clonotype. This chain joins TRBV12-3 or TRBV12-4 and TRBJ2-1, with no clear D. CDR3 length: 15 residues. The V end was cut by 6 bases, the J end by 12 bases, with 24 bases between. The CDR3 region has the DNA TGTGCCAGCAGCCGCCACGGTGTGGGCCGTCTCGGGCAGTTCTTC. Translated: CASSRHGVGRLGQFF.

This clonotype showed up many times. The genes are TRBV28 and TRBJ1-1, with D possibly TRBD1 on 5 matching bases. Per the germline V gene, CDR1 is MDHEN and CDR2 is SYDVKM. Trimming took 8 bases from V and 5 from J, leaving 15 bases between them. The CDR3 runs 13 residues. Here the CDR3 reads CASHPPGGTEAFF. CDR3 bases: TGTGCCAGCCATCCCCCGGGGGGAACTGAAGCTTTCTTT. Full variable domain (outside the CDR3, taken from reference TRBV28 and TRBJ1-1): DVKVTQSSRYLVKRTGEKVFLECVQDMDHENMFWYRQDPGLGLRLIYFSYDVKMKEKGDIPEGYSVSREKKERFSLILESASTNQTSMYLCASHPPGGTEAFFGQGTRLTVV.

Many counts were recorded for this clonotype. DNA for the CDR3: TGTGCCAGCAGCTTAGTTCAGGGGGACTACGAGCAGTACGTC. It specifies CASSLVQGDYEQYV. This chain uses TRBV7-2 with TRBJ2-7, with 7 bases fitting TRBD1. The CDR3 runs to 14 residues. The junction had 3 bases not matched to a gene; V was cut back by 1 base and J by 3 bases. Germline V gene data show CDR1 as SGHTA and CDR2 as FQGNSA.

This clonotype was detected only a few times. One end of the junction varies from germline; a read error may be responsible. The rearrangement joins TRBV7-3 to TRBJ1-1; TRBD1 is a possible D gene (6 bases). Germline V gene data show CDR1 as SGHTA and CDR2 as FQGTGA. The CDR3 sequence is 14 residues long. CDR3 DNA: TGTGCCAGCAGTTCTGCGGGGGCGAACTCTGAAGCTTTCTTT. The encoded protein is CASSSAGANSEAFF.

This clonotype was recorded many times. The rearrangement joins TRBV20-1 to TRBJ2-5; D is perhaps TRBD2 (8 bases). Trimming stripped 6 bases from V and 2 bases from J, with 19 bases between. Germline-derived CDR1 and CDR2 are DFQATT and SNEGSKA (reference sequence). CDR3 length: 15 amino acids. In DNA form, the CDR3 reads TGCAGTGCGCAGGGGGTAGCGGGGATTCAAGAGACCCAGTACTTC. Translated: CSAQGVAGIQETQYF.

CDR3 residues: CSARTRLGDEQYF. CDR3 DNA sequence: TGCAGTGCTAGGACACGCCTTGGGGACGAGCAGTACTTC. V is TRBV20-1 and J is TRBJ2-7; D is uncertain. Germline V gives CDR1 DFQATT, CDR2 SNEGSKA (reference sequence). There are 13 residues in the CDR3. The V end was cut by 3 bases, the J end by 5 bases, with 14 bases between.

The chain links TRBV4-3 to TRBJ1-5; no clear D gene. The ends were cut back, 3 bases at V and 4 bases at J, with 10 bases in the middle. The germline CDR1 and CDR2 sequences are LGHNA and YSLEER. The CDR3 length is 14 residues. CDR3 bases: TGCGCCAGCAGCCAGTTCGCGGGGAATCAGCCCCAGCATTTT. It specifies CASSQFAGNQPQHF.

This clonotype was seen repeatedly, ten times or more. The chain couples TRBV20-1 to TRBJ2-5; a possible D gene is TRBD2 (6 bases). Per germline, CDR1 DFQATT and CDR2 SNEGSKA (reference sequence). This CDR3 contains 12 residues. Trimming removed 6 bases at V and 2 bases at J, with 10 bases between. CDR3 sequence: CSATGTQETQYF. The DNA for the CDR3 is TGCAGTGCCACCGGGACTCAAGAGACCCAGTACTTC.

This clonotype was observed many times. The chain carries TRBV6-5 and TRBJ1-2; 7 bases are a match to TRBD1. Germline trimming cut 5 bases from V and 5 bases from J; bases unmatched to any gene: 8. Per the germline V gene, CDR1 is MNHEY and CDR2 is SVGAGI. CDR3 size: 14 residues. CDR3 sequence (DNA): TGTGCCAGCAGTGAGTCAGGGACAGTGTATGGCTACACCTTC. It is translated as CASSESGTVYGYTF.

This clonotype was detected a few times. V gene TRBV29-1 combines with J gene TRBJ2-1; 8 bases align to TRBD2. CDR1 is SQVTM, CDR2 ANQGSEA, per germline. This CDR3 region has 13 residues. V lost 1 base, J lost 9 bases, and 5 bases stayed unmatched. The CDR3 region is CSVEATTSGEQFF. CDR3 DNA: TGCAGCGTTGAAGCGACCACTAGCGGTGAGCAGTTCTTC.

In this sample, this clonotype turned up many times. J is TRBJ1-1 and V is TRBV12-3 or TRBV12-4; D is uncertain. The germline V and J ends were trimmed by 7 bases and 4 bases, with 16 bases remaining between them. The CDR3 runs to 14 residues. The chain's CDR3 is CASKLDPRSTEAFF. As DNA, the CDR3 is TGTGCCAGCAAACTAGACCCCCGGAGCACTGAAGCTTTCTTT.

This clonotype came up many times. This chain connects TRBV7-9 to TRBJ1-1; tentatively, D is TRBD1 (5 bases). The CDR3 contains 15 residues. Between the trimmed V and J ends, which lost 2 bases and 5 bases, there was a span of 15 bases. Germline V gene lookup returns CDR1 SEHNR and CDR2 FQNEAQ (reference sequence). The DNA for the CDR3 is TGTGCCAGCAGCTTATGGCTCCACCGGGGGACTGAAGCTTTCTTT. This codes for CASSLWLHRGTEAFF.

Only a few counts were recorded for this clonotype. This chain joins TRBV5-1 and TRBJ1-2; D is unclear. Trimming took off 4 bases at V and 0 bases at J, with 10 bases between the two ends. There are 14 residues in the CDR3. CDR1 SGHRS and CDR2 YFSETQ come from the germline V gene. The DNA for the CDR3 is TGCGCCAGCAGCGGATCACCTTCTAACTATGGCTACACCTTC. It is translated as CASSGSPSNYGYTF.

The chain carries TRBV28 and TRBJ2-5, with D unclear. The CDR3 is made up of 12 amino acids. From germline, CDR1 is MDHEN and CDR2 SYDVKM. V lost 6 bases, J lost 1 base, and 6 bases lay in between. The CDR3: CASSQTQETQYF. DNA for the CDR3: TGTGCCAGCAGCCAAACCCAAGAGACCCAGTACTTC.

In this sample, this clonotype turned up many times. The chain is built from TRBV11-2 and TRBJ2-1; TRBD1 matches 7 bases. This CDR3 is 15 amino acids long. CDR1 and CDR2 (germline): SGHAT, FQNNGV. The J segment lost 4 bases and the V segment lost 2 bases, leaving 5 bases of the junction unmatched. The CDR3 region has the DNA TGTGCCAGCAGCTTATCGACAGGGAAATACAATGAGCAGTTCTTC. It specifies CASSLSTGKYNEQFF.

The DNA of the CDR3 is TGTGCCAGCAGTTCTGGGCCCCCTTTGGAGACCCAGTACTTC. This translates into CASSSGPPLETQYF. The rearrangement uses TRBV28 and TRBJ2-5; D is undetermined. Per the germline V gene, CDR1 is MDHEN and CDR2 is SYDVKM. The CDR3 loop spans 14 amino acids. V was trimmed by 4 bases and J by 5 bases, leaving 14 bases between them. Full variable domain (missing parts from reference TRBV28 and TRBJ2-5): DVKVTQSSRYLVKRTGEKVFLECVQDMDHENMFWYRQDPGLGLRLIYFSYDVKMKEKGDIPEGYSVSREKKERFSLILESASTNQTSMYLCASSSGPPLETQYFGPGTRLLVL.

The table lists this clonotype with a few counts. J is TRBJ1-2 and V is TRBV29-1, with TRBD1 matching over 8 bases. Germline V lookup: CDR1 SQVTM, CDR2 ANQGSEA. Trimming removed 5 bases from V and 3 bases from J; junction bases left unmatched: 5. The CDR3 spans 13 residues. In DNA, the CDR3 is TGCAGCGTTTCGACAGGGGATCACTATGGCTACACCTTC. Protein: CSVSTGDHYGYTF.

J is TRBJ2-7 and V is TRBV5-1; 9 nucleotides agree with TRBD1. J gave up 0 bases and V 4 bases, and 8 bases lay outside the gene matches. In germline, CDR1 is SGHRS, CDR2 YFSETQ. The CDR3 length is 16 residues. CDR3 residues: CASSNRQGVSSYEQYF. In DNA, the CDR3 is TGCGCCAGCAGCAATAGACAGGGGGTGAGCTCCTACGAGCAGTACTTC.

This clonotype was seen more than once but under ten times. CDR3 DNA sequence: TGTGCCAGCAGCCAAGATTTGCTAGGATACACAGATACGCAGTATTTT. Its translation is CASSQDLLGYTDTQYF. The chain links TRBV3-1 to TRBJ2-3; D gene uncertain. CDR3 length: 16 amino acids. V was pared by 0 bases and J by 2 bases, with 12 bases between. Looked up from germline, CDR1 is LGHDT and CDR2 is YNNKEL (reference sequence).

This clonotype was seen only a few times. This rearrangement joins TRBV12-3 or TRBV12-4 to TRBJ2-2; TRBD1 matches 7 bases. The ends lost 6 bases at V and 1 base at J; junction bases unmatched: 5. The CDR3 contains 15 residues. The CDR3 protein is CASSHRGMNTGELFF. The CDR3 coding sequence is TGTGCCAGCAGCCACAGGGGAATGAACACCGGGGAGCTGTTTTTT.